This TCR beta chain is drawn from a study of Ad26.COV2.S vaccination and SARS-CoV-2 variants (dated by TCRdb to about 2021). Regarding the complete study: Vaccine-arm donors were drawn from COV1001, a multicentre, randomized, double-blind, placebo-controlled phase I-IIa trial of Ad26.COV2.S in healthy adults. Ad26.COV2.S was administered intramuscularly at a dose of 5x10^10 or 1x10^11 viral particles, either as one shot or as two shots given 56 days apart. Sequencing of the TCRbeta repertoire served to evaluate the specificity and breadth of SARS-CoV-2-reactive T cell receptors following Ad26.COV2.S vaccination. The TCR-sequenced set comprised approximately 32 samples: some 20 Ad26.COV2.S vaccine recipients, 5 placebo recipients and 8 SARS-CoV-2 convalescent individuals. Trial participants were randomized into five groups of five, in which low-dose or high-dose Ad26.COV2.S was given once or twice, or placebo was given on both occasions. Throughout the experiments and outcome assessment, investigators stayed blinded to trial group allocation.

Findings and caveats that apply to the study as a whole: The study lacked the statistical power to compare responses across vaccine doses or regimens. Non-spike TCR breadth was comparable between vaccine and placebo recipients, consistent with the vaccine containing only spike. The authors noted that total T cell responses may have been underestimated by the TCR breadth and depth analyses. After vaccination, substantial breadth of spike-specific CD8+ and CD4+ T cell responses was reported. Higher spike-specific TCR breadth was observed in Ad26.COV2.S recipients than in placebo recipients (P = 0.0014).

The immunoSEQ Assay was the method used to sequence TCRbeta CDR3 regions. After extraction, genomic DNA underwent amplification by bias-controlled multiplex PCR, followed by high-throughput sequencing. The authors processed their data as follows. Collapsing and filtering of sequences were performed to quantify the absolute abundance of each unique TCRbeta CDR3 region. T cell fraction was estimated by normalizing TCRbeta template counts to usable DNA, which was measured by amplifying reference genes present in all nucleated cells. Repertoire TCRs were annotated as SARS-CoV-2-specific by exact matching of V gene, CDR3 amino acid sequence and J gene to a known reactive TCR set. MIRA supplied the reference SARS-CoV-2 TCR set, which was filtered for enrichment in COVID-19-positive ImmuneCODE repertoires so that public or cross-reactive TCRs were removed. Using the MIRA antigens, annotated TCRs were further analysed by specific ORF or by position within an ORF. Depth was the summed frequency of annotated unique rearrangements, while breadth was defined as annotated unique rearrangements over total unique productive rearrangements. Group comparisons of TCR breadth used two-sided Wilcoxon rank-sum tests. Entries here come from immuneACCESS through TCRdb and include only in-frame sequences with V and J called. Some clones fail to appear in such tables; in the studies checked, an unresolved V gene covers under half of the shortfall, and the cause of the remainder is unknown. D and trimming come from the DNA, and the V and J calls and clone size come from that table. This sample comprises approximately 420,000 clones, 70% to 90% of them detected only once. Jointly, the top ten make up under 4% of the sample.

Details on this clone: No antigen is known for it. Base qualities are not recorded, but no much larger clone differs from it by a single base.

Taken with the paper, the label for treatment or condition translates to: approximately 18 received Ad26.COV2.S at low or high dose, single or two shots; roughly five received placebo; per-sample allocation not given. Repertoires of vaccine and placebo recipients were sequenced from samples taken on day 63 after the first injection. Cohort 1b enrolled roughly 25 adults aged 18-55 years at a single site in Boston, USA, between 29 July and 7 August 2020. Ad26.COV2.S was a replication-incompetent adenovirus type 26 vector expressing a prefusion-stabilized SARS-CoV-2 spike protein from the original Wuhan strain. This material consisted of peripheral blood, taken in a trial of Ad26.COV2.S vaccine versus placebo. The TCR originated in a person between 18 and 60 years old who received the Ad26.COV2.S COVID-19 vaccine or a placebo.

Read as DNA, the sequence is TGTGCCGCCACAGGGGGTGACATTCAGTACTTC. This sequence encodes CAATGGDIQYF. Here the chain combines TRBV10-3 and TRBJ2-4; 8 middle bases align to TRBD1. The germline V gene specifies ENHRY as CDR1 and SYGVKD as CDR2. V is cut back by 11 bases and J by 8 bases, with 5 bases in the junction unmatched. There are 11 amino acids in the CDR3, from cysteine to phenylalanine inclusive. Only CDR3 DNA is held: 33 bases, read in frame from base 1.